This T cell receptor (beta chain) was sequenced in a study of T cells in Graves' hyperthyroidism and ophthalmopathy. Study-level information: Peripheral blood was obtained at initial diagnosis, preceding any treatment.

TCR beta CDR3 sequences were amplified from RNA transcripts. A set of HTBI primers served as the primers for a first-round RT-PCR of the TCR CDR3. MiXCR, applied by TCRdb to the multiplex PCR reads, yields one record per CDR3 protein. The table shows 250,000 to 300,000 distinct CDR3 sequences, with about 15% occurring only once. General study results and limits: Blood held most thyroid clonotypes expanded above 0.001 frequency. In the analysis, a 13 V-J model separated ophthalmopathy from stable hyperthyroidism.

Clinical symptoms, serum thyroxine and TRAb, thyroid ultrasound and orbital computed tomography were used for the diagnoses. CDR1 is LGHNT and CDR2 is FRNRAP in the germline V gene. With V trimmed by 9 bases and J by 2 bases, 12 bases remained unmatched. The CDR3 covers 15 residues. Notes on this clonotype: Its antigen is currently unknown.

The sequenced sample was blood. The sequence was obtained from a woman aged 60-75 years with Graves' ophthalmopathy. The chain couples TRBV12-5 to TRBJ2-5, with 7 positions matching TRBD1. The chain's CDR3 is CARGLLPGQQETQYF. CDR3 bases: TGTGCTAGGGGGTTACTTCCGGGACAGCAAGAGACCCAGTACTTC.